A single sample is the source of the 17 T cell receptor beta chains below, sequenced in a study of a mutant IDH1 vaccine in newly diagnosed glioma (dated by TCRdb to the early 2020s). Per the publication, the time point label means: week 5, during vaccination. Each vaccine dose, consisting of 300 ug of a 20-mer mutant IDH1 peptide in Montanide, was administered subcutaneously with topical imiquimod. Library preparation was by the immunoSEQ multiplex PCR assay. TCRdb retrieved this table from immuneACCESS and kept in-frame rearrangements only. Not all clones are present; in checked studies, unresolved V genes account for under half, and no reason is known for the remainder. The sample yields 30,000 to 40,000 clones; approximately 53% were counted once. The ten largest clones take up about 10% of the sample. These receptors have no identified antigens. The sequenced sample was PBMCs, obtained from a glioma patient whose treatment included an IDH1 peptide vaccine. The source is a young woman with glioma.

This clone has only a few counts. The rearrangement joins TRBV6-5 to TRBJ2-3; TRBD1 matches at 8 bases. Germline CDR1 MNHEY, CDR2 SVGAGI. This CDR3 spans 15 amino acids. V lost 2 bases and J lost 0; bases outside the gene matches: 1. This CDR3 is CASSYGTGSTDTQYF. CDR3 in DNA: TGTGCCAGCAGTTACGGGACAGGAAGCACAGATACGCAGTATTTT.

The genes are TRBV19 and TRBJ2-7; D may match TRBD1 or TRBD2 (5 bases each). V was clipped by 4 bases and J by 3 bases, with 13 bases between them. The CDR3 is 14 residues long. CDR1 is LNHDA and CDR2 is SQIVND in the germline V gene (reference sequence). DNA of the CDR3: TGTGCCAGTAGTACAAGGGACGGATACTACGAGCAGTACTTC. It codes for CASSTRDGYYEQYF.

This clone was counted between two and nine times. This chain links TRBV6-6 with TRBJ1-1, with 9 nucleotides matching TRBD1. Germline assignment: CDR1 MNHNY and CDR2 SVGAGI (reference sequence). This CDR3 is built from 14 residues. Trimming at V came to 5 bases and at J to 4 bases, leaving 5 bases not matched to a gene. CDR3 bases: TGTGCCAGCAGTCGACAGGGGGAAGGCACTGAAGCTTTCTTT. Translated, it gives CASSRQGEGTEAFF.

This chain links TRBV30 with TRBJ1-2; 8 positions match TRBD1. The CDR3 contains 15 residues. After removal of 2 bases from V and 1 base from J, the junction contained 6 bases not matched to a gene. Germline values: CDR1 GTSNPN, CDR2 SVGIG (reference sequence). The CDR3 DNA reads as TGTGCCTGGAGTCCCCCGGACAGGGATAACTATGGCTACACCTTC. Translation: CAWSPPDRDNYGYTF.

The J gene is TRBJ2-7, the V gene TRBV5-4; 16 bases are shared with TRBD2. Germline values: CDR1 SGHNT, CDR2 YYREEE (reference sequence). V shed 2 bases, J shed 9 bases, and the junction held 8 bases outside the gene matches. This CDR3 is built from 16 residues. CDR3 in DNA: TGTGCCAGCAGCTTCACCGGGACTAGCGGGAGGGAGGGGCAGTACTTC. Amino acid sequence: CASSFTGTSGREGQYF.

The V gene is TRBV6-6, the J gene TRBJ1-1; D remains ambiguous. This CDR3 contains 13 residues. The germline V gene has CDR1 MNHNY and CDR2 SVGAGI (reference sequence). V lost 4 bases to trimming and J lost 3 bases, with 9 bases between them. The CDR3 protein is CASSSSGDTEAFF. The CDR3 DNA reads TGTGCCAGCAGTTCGTCTGGGGACACTGAAGCTTTCTTT.

The genes are TRBV7-9 and TRBJ1-2, with a possible D match to TRBD1 (6 bases). CDR3 length: 15 amino acids. Trimming removed 3 bases from V and 2 bases from J, with 13 bases in between. Germline V gene lookup returns CDR1 SEHNR and CDR2 FQNEAQ (reference sequence). The DNA for the CDR3 is TGTGCCAGCAGCTTCGACCGGGGGCAGAACTATGGCTACACCTTC. Protein product: CASSFDRGQNYGYTF.

The rearrangement uses TRBV10-3 and TRBJ2-1; D call uncertain. The CDR3 runs to 17 residues. Per germline, CDR1 ENHRY and CDR2 SYGVKD. V lost 0 bases to trimming and J lost 1 base, with 13 bases between them. The CDR3 region is CAISESTKNLSYNEQFF. As DNA, the CDR3 is TGTGCCATCAGTGAGTCCACAAAGAATCTGTCCTACAATGAGCAGTTCTTC.

The CDR3, as DNA: TGTGCCAGCTCACCGGCCATGTCGGAGACCCAGTACTTC. It specifies CASSPAMSETQYF. This chain joins TRBV18 and TRBJ2-5; D is unresolved. V was clipped by 3 bases and J by 5 bases, with 10 bases between them. This CDR3 region has 13 residues. Germline CDR1 and CDR2: KGHSH and LQKENI. Together with reference TRBV18 and TRBJ2-5, the CDR3 gives the full variable domain: NAGVMQNPRHLVRRRGQEARLRCSPMKGHSHVYWYRQLPEEGLKFMVYLQKENIIDESGMPKERFSAEFPKEGPSILRIQQVVRGDSAAYFCASSPAMSETQYFGPGTRLLVL.

The chain carries TRBV7-8 and TRBJ1-1; D remains unclear. The CDR3 has 14 residues. CDR1 is SGHVS and CDR2 is FQNEAQ in the germline V gene. V was cut by 5 bases and J by 1 base, with 11 bases left in between. This CDR3 reads CASSVGQWNTEAFF. CDR3 coding DNA: TGTGCCAGCAGCGTGGGCCAATGGAACACTGAAGCTTTCTTT. Using reference TRBV7-8 and TRBJ1-1 for the parts outside the CDR3, the full variable domain is GAGVSQSPRYKVAKRGQDVALRCDPISGHVSLFWYQQALGQGPEFLTYFQNEAQLDKSGLPSDRFFAERPEGSVSTLKIQRTQQEDSAVYLCASSVGQWNTEAFFGQGTRLTVV.

This clone was counted between two and nine times. This rearrangement joins TRBV27 to TRBJ2-7; 7 bases agree with TRBD1. This CDR3 is 16 amino acids long. Germline CDR1 is MNHEY and CDR2 is SMNVEV (reference sequence). The trim removed 3 bases at V and 2 bases at J, leaving 10 bases unmatched. The CDR3 protein is CASSFLDREGPYEQYF. As DNA, the CDR3 is TGTGCCAGCAGTTTCCTCGACAGGGAAGGCCCCTACGAGCAGTACTTC.

The chain links TRBV6-1 to TRBJ1-4; TRBD1 matches at 8 bases. The trim removed 6 bases at V and 2 bases at J, leaving 5 bases unmatched. Per germline, CDR1 MNHNS and CDR2 SASEGT. The CDR3 covers 15 residues. CDR3 sequence: CASSQDRATNEKLFF. As DNA, the CDR3 is TGTGCCAGCAGCCAGGACAGGGCCACTAATGAAAAACTGTTTTTT.

The chain combines TRBV7-9 with TRBJ1-2, with a possible D match to TRBD1 (6 bases). Trimming stripped 5 bases from V and 3 bases from J, with 16 bases between. This CDR3 is built from 15 residues. The germline gives CDR1 SEHNR, CDR2 FQNEAQ (reference sequence). CDR3 sequence reads: CASSPPRGTDYGYTF. The CDR3 coding sequence is TGTGCCAGCAGCCCCCCAAGGGGGACCGACTATGGCTACACCTTC.

The rearrangement joins TRBV7-2 to TRBJ2-1; D might be TRBD1 (6 bases). This CDR3 contains 16 residues. V shed 5 bases and J shed 5 bases, with 19 bases lying between them. In germline, CDR1 is SGHTA, CDR2 FQGNSA. The CDR3 spells CASSPQGQFENNEQFF. CDR3 coding DNA: TGTGCCAGCAGCCCACAAGGACAGTTCGAGAACAATGAGCAGTTCTTC.

CDR3 DNA: TGTGCCATCAGCGGGACCGAGAGCTCCTACGAGCAGTACTTC. Protein product: CAISGTESSYEQYF. This sequence joins TRBV10-3 and TRBJ2-7; D tentatively fits TRBD1 or TRBD2 (5 bases each). Germline CDR1 ENHRY, CDR2 SYGVKD. Between the trimmed V and J ends, which lost 6 bases and 0 bases, there was a span of 12 bases. This CDR3 has 14 residues.

The V and J genes are TRBV6-6 and TRBJ1-2, with TRBD1 as a possible D gene (6 bases). Trimming pared 7 bases from V and 5 bases from J, leaving 14 bases between. Germline lookup yields CDR1 MNHNY and CDR2 SVGAGI (reference sequence). The CDR3 has 13 residues. The CDR3 DNA sequence: TGTGCCAGCACACCCGGGACACCGTATGGCTACACCTTC. Its protein is CASTPGTPYGYTF.

V usage is TRBV5-8 and J usage is TRBJ1-3; D is unclear. CDR1 is SGHTS, CDR2 YDEGEE, per germline. The CDR3 runs 11 residues. Trimming cost V 1 base and J 9 bases, with 5 bases left between them. CDR3: CASSLYGTIYF. CDR3 sequence (DNA): TGTGCCAGCAGCTTGTACGGCACCATATATTTT.